This T cell receptor (beta chain) emerged from a study of cytomegalovirus exposure and HLA in healthy donors. The CDR3 contains 15 residues. Trimming stripped 0 bases from V and 4 bases from J, with 10 bases between. Germline CDR1 SGDLS, CDR2 YYNGEE. Details on this clone: Its cognate antigen is unknown.

The PCR used 60 Vbeta and 13 Jbeta primers. Some clones are missing from TCRdb's copy, which holds only in-frame ones; the method was immunoSEQ multiplex PCR. Altogether approximately 190,000 clones are present, 81% being singletons, with the ten largest covering around 4%. Overall study findings and caveats: Later analysis showed most CMV-associated TCR beta chains appearing HLA-restricted. HLA alleles showed associations with 16,951 TCR beta sequences in a later analysis, at a 0.05 false discovery rate.

The J gene is TRBJ2-2, the V gene TRBV9; D possibly corresponds to TRBD2 (5 bases). Material: PBMCs. This TCR was sampled from a man in his fifties in good health and CMV-seronegative. The DNA for the CDR3 is TGTGCCAGCAGCGTAGGAGGGCCCCGCACCGGGGAGCTGTTTTTT. Its translation is CASSVGGPRTGELFF.